One sample yielded the 30 T cell receptor beta chains listed below, sequenced in a study of T cells in Graves' hyperthyroidism and ophthalmopathy. RNA transcripts provided the source from which TCR beta CDR3 regions were amplified. Researchers ran a first-round RT-PCR on the TCR CDR3 using the HTBI primer set. In TCRdb, the multiplex PCR reads were re-called with MiXCR into one record per CDR3 protein. The sample records roughly 240,000 distinct CDR3 sequences, around 15% being singletons. Sequencing was carried out using blood. These receptors all come from a woman under 30 with Graves' ophthalmopathy.

The table lists this clonotype with a few counts. The chain uses TRBV9 and TRBJ1-1; D not certain. The germline CDR1 and CDR2 sequences are SGDLS and YYNGEE. The CDR3 totals 16 residues. The germline V and J ends were trimmed by 0 bases and 1 base, with 13 bases remaining between them. CDR3: CASSVAMGSGNTEAFF. The CDR3 coding sequence is TGTGCCAGCAGCGTAGCTATGGGGTCCGGGAACACTGAAGCTTTCTTT.

This clonotype appeared many times. The chain carries TRBV4-3 and TRBJ1-1; D is ambiguous. This CDR3 comprises 14 residues. V was shortened by 0 bases and J by 5 bases, with 10 bases between the two germline ends. Germline V gene data show CDR1 as LGHNA and CDR2 as YSLEER. The CDR3 region is CASSQDLKGTEAFF. The DNA for the CDR3 is TGCGCCAGCAGCCAAGATCTTAAGGGTACTGAAGCTTTCTTT.

In regard to this clonotype: This may be a read error: a much more frequent sequence differs by one nucleotide. J is TRBJ2-2 and V is TRBV10-2, with D possibly TRBD1 on 6 matching bases. This CDR3 has 15 amino acids. Trimming took off 6 bases at V and 1 base at J, with 12 bases between the two ends. The V gene's germline CDR1 is WSHSY and CDR2 SAAADI. The CDR3 nucleotides read TGCGCCAGCAGCAAGGACAGCGTGAACACCGGGGAGCTGTTTTTT. Translation: CASSKDSVNTGELFF.

This clonotype was recorded at least ten times. The chain combines TRBV29-1 with TRBJ2-4; 8 bases fit TRBD2. Trimming cost V 4 bases and J 8 bases; bases outside gene matches: 10. The CDR3 has 14 amino acids. Germline loops: CDR1 SQVTM, CDR2 ANQGSEA. CDR3 protein: CSVAGREGLYIQYF. The CDR3, as DNA: TGCAGCGTTGCGGGCCGGGAGGGCCTATACATTCAGTACTTC.

This clonotype was detected only a few times. This clone may be a read error of a much larger clone one base away. It is unclear where the CDR3 begins or ends on the DNA, so no DNA is shown, and the CDR3 is as TCRdb lists it. The chain combines TRBV20-1 with TRBJ1-2; the D call of TRBD1 is as the table states it, not checked on the DNA. Both ends counted, the CDR3 spans 13 residues. Germline V gene sequence: CDR1 DFQATT, CDR2 SNEGSKA (reference sequence). The CDR3 loop reads CTNIGTDNYGCTF.

This chain uses TRBV11-2 with TRBJ1-2; 8 nucleotides line up with TRBD1. Trimming took 5 bases from V and 4 from J; bases not matched to a gene: 9. The CDR3 runs 15 residues. Per the germline V gene, CDR1 is SGHAT and CDR2 is FQNNGV. The CDR3 DNA reads as TGTGCCAGCAGCCACCCAGGGGGCGGCAGCTATGGCTACACCTTC. It yields the protein CASSHPGGGSYGYTF.

This clonotype was counted at least ten times. V is TRBV15 and J is TRBJ2-2, with D unclear. The germline V gene encodes CDR1 LNHNV and CDR2 YYDKDF (reference sequence). This CDR3 has 16 residues. Trimming pared 0 bases from V and 1 base from J, leaving 9 bases between. DNA for the CDR3: TGTGCCACCAGCAGAGATCTAGTCAGGAACACCGGGGAGCTGTTTTTT. This codes for CATSRDLVRNTGELFF.

This clonotype was seen repeatedly, ten times or more. V is TRBV20-1 and J is TRBJ1-1, with 7 bases that match TRBD1. This CDR3 region has 12 residues. The junction had 6 bases not matched to a gene; V was cut back by 4 bases and J by 7 bases. The germline CDR1 and CDR2 sequences are DFQATT and SNEGSKA (reference sequence). The CDR3 spells CSAMDRFNEAFF. CDR3 nucleotide sequence: TGCAGTGCTATGGACAGGTTTAATGAAGCTTTCTTT.

This clonotype was detected ten times or more. The chain couples TRBV11-2 to TRBJ1-2; D gene uncertain. Germline V gene lookup returns CDR1 SGHAT and CDR2 FQNNGV. CDR3 length: 15 amino acids. V lost 4 bases and J lost 6, with 18 bases in between. The CDR3 DNA follows: TGTGCCAGCAGCTCAGAGAGGGCCTTACCGGATGGCTACACCTTC. This encodes CASSSERALPDGYTF.

This clonotype came up a few times. The genes are TRBV19 and TRBJ2-1, with 16 bases lining up with TRBD2. The V and J ends lost 4 bases and 0 bases, in that order; junction bases with no gene match: 6. Germline V CDR1 and CDR2: LNHDA, SQIVND (reference sequence). CDR3 size: 19 residues. The CDR3 spells CASSTPGLAGGISYNEQFF. The CDR3 coding sequence is TGTGCCAGTAGTACCCCGGGACTAGCGGGGGGGATCTCCTACAATGAGCAGTTCTTC.

V gene TRBV9 combines with J gene TRBJ1-3; the D gene is possibly TRBD1 (5 bases). Trimming removed 3 bases from V and 6 bases from J, with 13 bases in between. Germline V gene data show CDR1 as SGDLS and CDR2 as YYNGEE. The CDR3 spans 14 residues. CDR3 sequence: CASSGGPGENTIYF. The CDR3 DNA is TGTGCCAGCAGCGGAGGCCCGGGGGAAAACACCATATATTTT.

This clonotype occurred many times. The rearrangement uses TRBV29-1 and TRBJ1-2; perhaps TRBD1 as D (5 bases). CDR3 length: 13 residues. Trimming stripped 5 bases from V and 4 bases from J, with 14 bases between. Per germline, CDR1 SQVTM and CDR2 ANQGSEA. CDR3 nucleotide sequence: TGCAGCGTTACAGAACAGCAGGGCTATGGCTACACCTTC. Encoded protein: CSVTEQQGYGYTF.

This clonotype was counted ten times or more. V and J are TRBV5-8 and TRBJ2-1; unclear D gene. Germline V gives CDR1 SGHTS, CDR2 YDEGEE. The CDR3 is made up of 12 amino acids. With 5 bases removed from V and 8 bases from J, the gap between germline ends came to 11 bases. CDR3 loop: CASRQIGDEQFF. The CDR3 bases are TGTGCCAGCAGACAGATAGGCGATGAGCAGTTCTTC. Using reference TRBV5-8 and TRBJ2-1 for the parts outside the CDR3, the full variable domain is EAGVTQSPTHLIKTRGQQATLRCSPISGHTSVYWYQQALGLGLQFLLWYDEGEERNRGNFPPRFSGRQFPNYSSELNVNALELEDSALYLCASRQIGDEQFFGPGTRLTVL.

This clonotype was counted many times. The chain links TRBV3-1 to TRBJ2-1; D gene uncertain. CDR1 is LGHDT, CDR2 YNNKEL, per germline (reference sequence). The CDR3 is 16 amino acids. Deletions cut 1 base from V and 4 bases from J, with 14 bases between. The CDR3 nucleotides read TGTGCCAGCAGCCAAGTCATCAGCGACGTGTACAATGAGCAGTTCTTC. It yields the protein CASSQVISDVYNEQFF.

This clonotype was observed many times. The J gene is TRBJ1-1, the V gene TRBV20-1; 8 bases fit TRBD1. Trimming took 6 bases from V and 6 from J; bases not matched to a gene: 3. Germline CDR1 and CDR2: DFQATT and SNEGSKA (reference sequence). The CDR3 is 11 amino acids. The CDR3: CSAAGGPEAFF. The CDR3 region has the DNA TGCAGTGCCGCAGGGGGCCCTGAAGCTTTCTTT.

This clonotype showed up many times. The chain uses TRBV28 and TRBJ1-5; the D gene is possibly TRBD1 (6 bases). The CDR3 covers 15 residues. V was shortened by 2 bases and J by 2 bases, with 10 bases between the two germline ends. The germline V gene encodes CDR1 MDHEN and CDR2 SYDVKM. CDR3 DNA sequence: TGTGCCAGCAGTTTACACGGGGGCGGCAATCAGCCCCAGCATTTT. Its protein product is CASSLHGGGNQPQHF.

The CDR3 DNA reads TGTGCCAGCAGCAGAGGGACAGGGGAAGAGACCCAGTACTTC. Encoded protein: CASSRGTGEETQYF. V gene TRBV7-2 combines with J gene TRBJ2-5; 10 bases map to TRBD1. Per germline, CDR1 SGHTA and CDR2 FQGNSA. This CDR3 is 14 amino acids long. V dropped 5 bases and J dropped 3; count of bases not matched to a gene: 3.

V is TRBV6-2 or TRBV6-3 and J is TRBJ2-2; 9 bases are a match to TRBD2. Germline V CDR1 and CDR2: MNHEY, SVGEGT. V lost 6 bases, J lost 6 bases, and 8 bases stayed unmatched. CDR3 length: 15 amino acids. CDR3 sequence (DNA): TGTGCCAGCAGCCTAGCGGGGTCTTACGCCGGGGAGCTGTTTTTT. Translated, it gives CASSLAGSYAGELFF.

The genes are TRBV27 and TRBJ2-7; 8 bases are a match to TRBD1. CDR1 is MNHEY, CDR2 SMNVEV, per germline (reference sequence). CDR3 length: 15 residues. The V segment lost 3 bases and the J segment 4 bases; nucleotides outside the gene matches: 8. The CDR3 coding sequence is TGTGCCAGCAGTTTCGCCGGGACAGGTGTGTACGAGCAGTACTTC. As protein: CASSFAGTGVYEQYF.

There are many counts of this clonotype. This rearrangement joins TRBV6-1 to TRBJ1-3; D is undetermined. Deletions cut 1 base from V and 0 bases from J, with 13 bases between. This CDR3 region has 17 residues. CDR1 and CDR2 from the germline V gene are MNHNS and SASEGT. The CDR3 DNA sequence: TGTGCCAGCAGTGAAGATGACTGGTGGGTCTCTGGAAACACCATATATTTT. It yields the protein CASSEDDWWVSGNTIYF.

This clonotype was detected only a few times. Germline and junction disagree at one end, which may indicate a read error. J is TRBJ2-2 and V is TRBV7-7; 11 nucleotides align to TRBD1. The CDR3 sequence is 16 residues long. Germline V CDR1 and CDR2: SSHAT, FNYEAQ (reference sequence). The CDR3 here is CASTPGTGGSTGELFF. The CDR3 bases are TGTGCTAGCACTCCCGGGACAGGGGGGTCTACCGGGGAGCTGTTTTTT.

The chain carries TRBV20-1 and TRBJ1-2; D remains ambiguous. The germline gives CDR1 DFQATT, CDR2 SNEGSKA (reference sequence). This CDR3 contains 12 residues. V lost 1 base and J lost 4, with 7 bases in between. For the CDR3, the DNA is TGCAGTGCTAGAGGTTTTGGCTATGGCTACACCTTC. Translating gives CSARGFGYGYTF.

This clonotype showed up many times. The rearrangement links TRBV3-1 to TRBJ2-1; 8 bases are a match to TRBD1. V lost 3 bases, J lost 6 bases, and 10 bases stayed unmatched. CDR1 and CDR2 (germline): LGHDT, YNNKEL (reference sequence). The CDR3 extends over 16 amino acids. The DNA for the CDR3 is TGTGCCAGCAGCCACACCGGACAGGGTGTCGGCAATGAGCAGTTCTTC. Residues: CASSHTGQGVGNEQFF.

This sequence joins TRBV25-1 and TRBJ1-2, with no clear D. CDR1 and CDR2 (germline): MGHDK, SYGVNS. The CDR3 totals 14 residues. Deletions cut 3 bases from V and 2 bases from J, with 10 bases between. CDR3 sequence (DNA): TGTGCCAGCAGTGACGTTGGAGGGAACTATGGCTACACCTTC. Protein sequence: CASSDVGGNYGYTF.

This clonotype was seen many times. The CDR3 reads CASSYSRTSGIRNEQYF. The CDR3 nucleotides read TGTGCCAGCAGCTATAGCCGGACTAGCGGGATTCGGAACGAGCAGTACTTC. The chain employs TRBV11-2 and TRBJ2-7; 12 bases line up with TRBD2. Germline CDR1 reads SGHAT; CDR2 reads FQNNGV. The V and J ends lost 4 bases and 5 bases, in that order; junction bases with no gene match: 12. CDR3 size: 17 residues. The full variable domain, completed using reference TRBV11-2 and TRBJ2-7, is EAGVAQSPRYKIIEKRQSVAFWCNPISGHATLYWYQQILGQGPKLLIQFQNNGVVDDSQLPKDRFSAERLKGVDSTLKIQPAKLEDSAVYLCASSYSRTSGIRNEQYFGPGTRLTVT.

There are many counts of this clonotype. V and J are TRBV20-1 and TRBJ1-5; the D is unclear. V was shortened by 5 bases and J by 0 bases, with 8 bases between the two germline ends. This CDR3 spans 13 amino acids. Germline V gene lookup returns CDR1 DFQATT and CDR2 SNEGSKA (reference sequence). CDR3 amino acids: CSAEIDSNQPQHF. Here the CDR3 DNA reads TGCAGTGCTGAAATTGATAGCAATCAGCCCCAGCATTTT.

The sample holds a few counts of this clonotype. This sequence joins TRBV5-4 and TRBJ2-3; 11 bases are shared with TRBD2. V was clipped by 3 bases and J by 7 bases; unmatched bases: 7. This CDR3 region has 15 residues. Germline-derived CDR1 and CDR2 are SGHNT and YYREEE (reference sequence). CDR3 protein: CASSYPGLAANTQYF. Here the CDR3 DNA reads TGTGCCAGCAGCTACCCGGGACTAGCGGCTAATACGCAGTATTTT.

V usage is TRBV19 and J usage is TRBJ2-7; D is unresolved. The length of the CDR3 is 14 residues. The germline V gene has CDR1 LNHDA and CDR2 SQIVND (reference sequence). V dropped 3 bases and J dropped 1 base, with 10 bases sitting between them. DNA of the CDR3: TGTGCCAGTAGTATCTCTGAATATTCCTACGAGCAGTACTTC. Translated, it gives CASSISEYSYEQYF.

There are many counts of this clonotype. As DNA, the CDR3 is TGTGCCAGCAGTTACCTACAGGGTGAAGGGAGCAATCAGCCCCAGCATTTT. It specifies CASSYLQGEGSNQPQHF. This chain joins TRBV2 and TRBJ1-5, with D possibly being TRBD1 (6 bases). V lost 5 bases to trimming and J lost 1 base, with 18 bases between them. The CDR3 spans 17 residues. CDR1 SNHLY and CDR2 FYNNEI come from the germline V gene.

This clonotype has at least ten counts. V usage is TRBV7-9 and J usage is TRBJ1-2; D gene unclear. Germline lookup yields CDR1 SEHNR and CDR2 FQNEAQ (reference sequence). The CDR3 extends over 13 amino acids. Trimming took off 5 bases at V and 2 bases at J, with 9 bases between the two ends. The CDR3 nucleotides read TGTGCCAGCAGCCCCCTTCAAAACTATGGCTACACCTTC. This codes for CASSPLQNYGYTF.